The rows below give T cell receptor beta chains drawn from one sample of a study of blood T cell repertoires in COVID-19. Only in-frame clones appear in the TCRdb table, and some are missing; sequencing was by immunoSEQ multiplex PCR. The data hold about 74,000 clones, with roughly 84% observed a single time. Material for sequencing was peripheral blood. Receptors were obtained from a man over 45 with active COVID-19. CDR3s include the opening cysteine and the closing phenylalanine or tryptophan. D genes are given only for firm matches. For some rows the clone size is stated as once, few or many, or as a class when expanded; others skip it.

D gene: TRBD1
J gene: TRBJ2-5
clone size: NA
V gene: TRBV9
CDR3 protein: CASSVAPGRGQETQYF
CDR3 DNA: TGTGCCAGCAGCGTAGCTCCGGGCAGGGGGCAAGAGACCCAGTACTTC

D gene: TRBD2
J gene: TRBJ2-3
clone size: NA
V gene: TRBV4-2
CDR3 protein: CASSQEQAGGPDTQYF
CDR3 DNA: TGTGCCAGCAGCCAAGAGCAAGCGGGGGGGCCGGATACGCAGTATTTT

D gene: NA
J gene: TRBJ1-4
clone size: NA
V gene: TRBV7-2
CDR3 protein: CASSLGGSANEKLFF
CDR3 DNA: TGTGCCAGCAGCTTAGGAGGGTCGGCTAATGAAAAACTGTTTTTT

D gene: TRBD1
J gene: TRBJ2-7
clone size: NA
V gene: TRBV5-4
CDR3 protein: CVATGTGAYEQYF
CDR3 DNA: TGTGTTGCGACCGGGACAGGGGCCTACGAGCAGTACTTC

D gene: TRBD2
J gene: TRBJ2-1
clone size: NA
V gene: TRBV4-2
CDR3 protein: CASSKQTSGGVYNEQFF
CDR3 DNA: TGTGCCAGCAGTAAACAGACTAGCGGGGGGGTATACAATGAGCAGTTCTTC

D gene: NA
J gene: TRBJ1-5
clone size: NA
V gene: TRBV2
CDR3 protein: CASSEGLSNQPQHF
CDR3 DNA: TGTGCCAGCAGTGAAGGGCTTAGCAATCAGCCCCAGCATTTT

D gene: TRBD1
J gene: TRBJ2-7
clone size: NA
V gene: TRBV2
CDR3 protein: CASSGTGGEQYF
CDR3 DNA: TGTGCCAGCAGCGGGACAGGGGGAGAGCAGTACTTC

D gene: NA
J gene: TRBJ1-4
clone size: NA
V gene: TRBV7-9
CDR3 protein: CASSLGRGGEKLFF
CDR3 DNA: TGTGCCAGCAGCTTAGGCAGGGGTGGGGAAAAACTGTTTTTT

D gene: NA
J gene: TRBJ1-5
clone size: NA
V gene: TRBV2
CDR3 protein: CASTPGNQPQHF
CDR3 DNA: TGTGCCAGCACCCCCGGCAATCAGCCCCAGCATTTT

D gene: NA
J gene: TRBJ1-1
clone size: NA
V gene: TRBV25-1
CDR3 protein: CASSPGGDTEAFF
CDR3 DNA: TGTGCCAGCAGCCCTGGGGGGGACACTGAAGCTTTCTTT

D gene: NA
J gene: TRBJ1-2
clone size: NA
V gene: TRBV6-5
CDR3 protein: CASGGLYGYTF
CDR3 DNA: TGTGCCAGCGGAGGCCTCTATGGCTACACCTTC

D gene: NA
J gene: TRBJ2-1
clone size: NA
V gene: TRBV9
CDR3 protein: CASSVGTAYNEQFF
CDR3 DNA: TGTGCCAGCAGCGTAGGGACAGCCTACAATGAGCAGTTCTTC

D gene: TRBD2
J gene: TRBJ2-5
clone size: NA
V gene: TRBV27
CDR3 protein: CASALAGGPETQYF
CDR3 DNA: TGTGCCAGCGCCTTAGCGGGGGGGCCGGAGACCCAGTACTTC

D gene: TRBD2
J gene: TRBJ2-3
clone size: NA
V gene: TRBV18
CDR3 protein: CASSPPLAGGSTDTQYF
CDR3 DNA: TGTGCCAGCTCACCCCCCTTAGCGGGGGGTTCCACAGATACGCAGTATTTT

D gene: NA
J gene: TRBJ2-6
clone size: NA
V gene: TRBV9
CDR3 protein: CASSVSPSTPGANVLTF
CDR3 DNA: TGTGCCAGCAGCGTATCCCCTTCTACCCCTGGGGCCAACGTCCTGACTTTC

D gene: NA
J gene: TRBJ1-1
clone size: NA
V gene: TRBV6-6
CDR3 protein: CASSYLDNMNTEAFF
CDR3 DNA: TGTGCCAGCAGTTACCTGGACAACATGAACACTGAAGCTTTCTTT

D gene: TRBD1
J gene: TRBJ1-4
clone size: NA
V gene: TRBV11-3
CDR3 protein: CASSSTSRGDEKLFF
CDR3 DNA: TGTGCCAGCAGCTCGACCAGCAGGGGGGATGAAAAACTGTTTTTT

D gene: NA
J gene: TRBJ1-1
clone size: few
V gene: TRBV3-1/TRBV3-2
CDR3 protein: CASSQGGTEAFF
CDR3 DNA: TGTGCCAGCAGCCAGGGAGGAACTGAAGCTTTCTTT

D gene: TRBD1
J gene: TRBJ1-1
clone size: NA
V gene: TRBV5-1
CDR3 protein: CASSLGTGGTTEAFF
CDR3 DNA: TGCGCCAGCAGCTTGGGGACAGGGGGGACGACTGAAGCTTTCTTT

D gene: NA
J gene: TRBJ1-1
clone size: once
V gene: TRBV6-2/TRBV6-3
CDR3 protein: CASSRREEAFF
CDR3 DNA: TGTGCCAGCAGCCGCCGGGAGGAAGCTTTCTTT

D gene: TRBD2
J gene: TRBJ2-2
clone size: NA
V gene: TRBV30
CDR3 protein: CAWGLAGLDTGELFF
CDR3 DNA: TGTGCCTGGGGACTAGCGGGTCTTGACACCGGGGAGCTGTTTTTT

D gene: NA
J gene: TRBJ2-3
clone size: NA
V gene: TRBV6-5
CDR3 protein: CASCPRRPSTDTQYF
CDR3 DNA: TGTGCCAGCTGTCCCAGGCGACCTAGCACAGATACGCAGTATTTT

D gene: NA
J gene: TRBJ1-1
clone size: NA
V gene: TRBV25-1
CDR3 protein: CASSEQGEAFF
CDR3 DNA: TGTGCCAGCAGTGAACAGGGGGAAGCTTTCTTT

D gene: TRBD1
J gene: TRBJ1-1
clone size: once
V gene: TRBV7-9
CDR3 protein: CASRPAGGRTEAFF
CDR3 DNA: TGTGCCAGCAGACCAGCAGGGGGCCGGACTGAAGCTTTCTTT

D gene: TRBD2
J gene: TRBJ2-5
clone size: once
V gene: TRBV5-1
CDR3 protein: CASSLRLALGETQYF
CDR3 DNA: TGCGCCAGCAGTCTTAGACTAGCGCTCGGGGAGACCCAGTACTTC

D gene: TRBD1
J gene: TRBJ1-4
clone size: NA
V gene: TRBV6-5
CDR3 protein: CASSYTAEGANEKLFF
CDR3 DNA: TGTGCCAGCAGTTACACGGCCGAGGGGGCAAATGAAAAACTGTTTTTT

D gene: TRBD1
J gene: TRBJ1-5
clone size: NA
V gene: TRBV6-1
CDR3 protein: CASSVNRDRASQPQHF
CDR3 DNA: TGTGCCAGCAGTGTAAACCGGGACAGGGCCAGTCAGCCCCAGCATTTT

D gene: NA
J gene: TRBJ2-7
clone size: NA
V gene: TRBV5-8
CDR3 protein: CASSRGAGIYEQYF
CDR3 DNA: TGTGCCAGCAGCCGGGGGGCAGGTATCTACGAGCAGTACTTC

D gene: TRBD1
J gene: TRBJ1-5
clone size: few
V gene: TRBV2
CDR3 protein: CASSGTGGRQPQHF
CDR3 DNA: TGTGCCAGCAGTGGAACAGGGGGCAGGCAGCCCCAGCATTTT

D gene: TRBD1
J gene: TRBJ1-1
clone size: NA
V gene: TRBV2
CDR3 protein: CASRDTGGSTEAFF
CDR3 DNA: TGTGCCAGCAGGGATACAGGGGGGAGCACTGAAGCTTTCTTT

D gene: TRBD1
J gene: TRBJ1-1
clone size: NA
V gene: TRBV5-6
CDR3 protein: CASSQGQTAFF
CDR3 DNA: TGTGCCAGCAGTCAGGGACAGACTGCTTTCTTT

D gene: NA
J gene: TRBJ1-1
clone size: NA
V gene: TRBV25-1
CDR3 protein: CASSDRQSKAFF
CDR3 DNA: TGTGCCAGCAGTGATCGACAGTCAAAAGCTTTCTTT